Listed here are 11 T cell receptor beta chains from one sample, sequenced in a study of response to subunit inactivated influenza vaccine. Using its own MiXCR run on the RT-PCR reads, TCRdb lists one record per CDR3 protein. The repertoire has 600,000 to 850,000 distinct CDR3 sequences, around 15% of them found once; the top ten carry around 7.6%. The sample consisted of PBMCs from blood, taken 14 days before vaccination. These TCRs come from a man in his fifties or sixties who received an inactivated influenza vaccine.

This chain uses TRBV5-1 with TRBJ2-3, with TRBD2 matching 7 bases. V lost 0 bases and J lost 6; bases outside the gene matches: 13. Germline CDR1 and CDR2: SGHRS and YFSETQ. This CDR3 is 17 amino acids long. CDR3 loop: CASSLARLALAPDTQYF. DNA for the CDR3: TGCGCCAGCAGCTTGGCCCGACTAGCCCTAGCCCCGGATACGCAGTATTTT.

V gene TRBV12-3 or TRBV12-4 combines with J gene TRBJ2-1, with 8 bases aligning to TRBD2. The CDR3 spans 15 residues. Losses at the gene ends were 9 bases for V and 6 bases for J; bases not matched to a gene: 13. CDR3 residues: CASQFTGTRGNEQFF. The CDR3 DNA follows: TGTGCCAGTCAATTCACGGGGACTAGGGGCAATGAGCAGTTCTTC.

The CDR3 loop is CATAPIRSTGELFF. CDR3 coding DNA: TGTGCCACCGCCCCGATCCGAAGCACCGGGGAGCTGTTTTTT. This chain links TRBV24-1 with TRBJ2-2; D is unclear. The CDR3 has 14 residues. Germline values: CDR1 KGHDR, CDR2 SFDVKD. Trimming removed 9 bases at V and 4 bases at J, with 14 bases between.

This clonotype has a count of ten or more. V and J are TRBV15 and TRBJ2-5; D uncertain. V shed 5 bases and J shed 1 base, with 8 bases lying between them. There are 13 residues in the CDR3. The germline gives CDR1 LNHNV, CDR2 YYDKDF (reference sequence). The CDR3 reads CATSQNSQETQYF. The DNA of the CDR3 is TGTGCCACCAGCCAGAACAGCCAAGAGACCCAGTACTTC.

There are a few counts of this clonotype. J is TRBJ1-6 and V is TRBV6-2 or TRBV6-3; a weak D match, TRBD1 (5 bases). The CDR3 is made up of 11 amino acids. With 6 bases removed from V and 15 bases from J, the gap between germline ends came to 12 bases. Germline CDR1 and CDR2: MNHEY and SVGEGT. The CDR3 loop reads CASSSFQGLHF. The CDR3 DNA follows: TGTGCCAGCAGCTCCTTCCAGGGCCTCCACTTT.

In this sample, this clonotype turned up many times. CDR3 in amino acids: CASSLAADLRNTGELFF. CDR3 DNA sequence: TGCGCCAGCAGCCTTGCCGCGGACCTTAGGAACACCGGGGAGCTGTTTTTT. V usage is TRBV4-3 and J usage is TRBJ2-2; D is undetermined. This CDR3 comprises 17 residues. V dropped 4 bases and J dropped 1 base, with 16 bases sitting between them. Looked up from germline, CDR1 is LGHNA and CDR2 is YSLEER.

In this sample, this clonotype turned up a few times. This sequence joins TRBV5-6 and TRBJ2-5; D not resolved. Germline assignment: CDR1 SGHDT and CDR2 YYEEEE. V shed 0 bases and J shed 3 bases, with 6 bases lying between them. The CDR3 spans 13 residues. CDR3: CASSLVSEETQYF. The CDR3 DNA sequence: TGTGCCAGCAGCTTGGTGTCAGAAGAGACCCAGTACTTC.

V and J are TRBV10-3 and TRBJ2-1, with D perhaps TRBD1 or TRBD2 (6 bases each). V lost 10 bases to trimming and J lost 1 base, with 14 bases between them. This CDR3 has 14 amino acids. In germline, CDR1 is ENHRY, CDR2 SYGVKD. The CDR3 reads CATHQGTSYNEQFF. CDR3 nucleotides: TGTGCCACACATCAGGGGACTTCCTACAATGAGCAGTTCTTC.

This clonotype appeared a few times. J is TRBJ2-2 and V is TRBV9; D perhaps matches TRBD2 (6 bases). CDR1 is SGDLS, CDR2 YYNGEE, per germline. This CDR3 has 15 residues. V gave up 2 bases and J gave up 0 bases, with 8 bases separating them. The CDR3 DNA follows: TGTGCCAGCAGCGTCGGAGGGGCGAACACCGGGGAGCTGTTTTTT. Translating gives CASSVGGANTGELFF.

The V gene is TRBV6-5, the J gene TRBJ2-7; 9 bases align to TRBD1. The CDR3 length is 15 residues. V shed 0 bases and J 4 bases; nucleotides not matched to a gene: 4. CDR1 MNHEY and CDR2 SVGAGI come from the germline V gene. DNA of the CDR3: TGTGCCAGCAGTTACTCGGACAGGGGAAGTTACGAGCAGTACTTC. Its protein product is CASSYSDRGSYEQYF.

V and J are TRBV6-1 and TRBJ2-1; the D is unclear. CDR1 and CDR2 from the germline V gene are MNHNS and SASEGT. Trimming removed 6 bases at V and 9 bases at J, with 18 bases between. The CDR3 has 14 amino acids. The CDR3 sequence is CASSPAARSAEQFF. CDR3 nucleotide sequence: TGTGCCAGCAGCCCTGCTGCCCGCAGTGCTGAGCAGTTCTTC.